Shown below are 25 T cell receptor beta chains from a single sample sequenced in a study of blood T cells in healthy people across ages. Combining a sample-barcoded 5' primer with a J-beta primer mix, a second PCR ran for roughly 7 to 12 cycles. TCRdb reprocessed the 5' RACE reads with MiXCR, giving one entry per CDR3 protein. The sample records roughly 1,800,000 distinct CDR3 sequences, around half being singletons. Sample: blood. All receptors come from a woman between 35 and 50 years old in good health.

This clonotype was counted a few times. This chain connects TRBV2 to TRBJ2-6; no firm D call. The germline CDR1 and CDR2 sequences are SNHLY and FYNNEI. The CDR3 is 15 amino acids. V dropped 7 bases and J dropped 0 bases, with 10 bases sitting between them. CDR3 DNA: TGTGCCAGCAATTACGGCGACTCTGGGGCCAACGTCCTGACTTTC. It encodes CASNYGDSGANVLTF.

The count of this clonotype is one. The chain is built from TRBV7-9 and TRBJ1-4; 12 bases align to TRBD1. The CDR3 sequence is 16 residues long. V shed 4 bases and J 4 bases; nucleotides not matched to a gene: 4. Looked up from germline, CDR1 is SEHNR and CDR2 is FQNEAQ (reference sequence). The CDR3 DNA follows: TGTGCCAGCAGCTACGGGACAGGGGGCCTTAATGAAAAACTGTTTTTT. It encodes CASSYGTGGLNEKLFF.

This clonotype was recorded once. This sequence joins TRBV7-9 and TRBJ2-3; 11 bases fit TRBD2. The length of the CDR3 is 18 residues. The germline CDR1 and CDR2 sequences are SEHNR and FQNEAQ (reference sequence). The V segment lost 1 base and the J segment 2 bases; nucleotides outside the gene matches: 8. CDR3 amino acids: CASSLDALAGGPTDTQYF. The CDR3 DNA reads TGTGCCAGCAGCTTAGATGCCCTAGCGGGGGGCCCCACAGATACGCAGTATTTT.

The gene calls are TRBV5-1 and TRBJ2-1; possible D gene TRBD1, 6 bases. This CDR3 is built from 16 residues. With 4 bases removed from V and 0 bases from J, the gap between germline ends came to 14 bases. The germline V gene encodes CDR1 SGHRS and CDR2 YFSETQ. Written as DNA, the CDR3 is TGCGCCAGCAGCCTGGGACACCGGAGCTCCTACAATGAGCAGTTCTTC. Its translation is CASSLGHRSSYNEQFF.

V and J are TRBV20-1 and TRBJ2-1, with 9 bases that match TRBD1. This CDR3 is built from 16 residues. V lost 2 bases, J lost 6 bases, and 11 bases stayed unmatched. Germline CDR1 is DFQATT and CDR2 is SNEGSKA (reference sequence). In nucleotides, the CDR3 is TGCAGTGCTAGATCTGTTACAGGGGGCGACGGCAATGAGCAGTTCTTC. It is translated as CSARSVTGGDGNEQFF.

Note on this clonotype: One junction end disagrees with the germline gene, perhaps due to a read error. The V gene is TRBV4-1, the J gene TRBJ2-7; no reliable D call. Germline V gene sequence: CDR1 MGHRA, CDR2 YSYEKL. The CDR3 runs 14 residues. The CDR3 DNA reads TGCGCCAGCAGCGGCGCCCGGAGCTCCTGCGAGCAGTACTTC. This codes for CASSGARSSCEQYF.

The V gene is TRBV28, the J gene TRBJ1-5; tentative D call: TRBD1 (6 bases). CDR1 is MDHEN and CDR2 is SYDVKM in the germline V gene. The V gene lost 6 bases and the J gene lost 6 bases, with 18 bases spanning the gap. The CDR3 consists of 15 residues. The chain's CDR3 is CASRSFQGGGQPQHF. CDR3 bases: TGTGCCAGCAGAAGTTTTCAAGGGGGTGGTCAGCCCCAGCATTTT.

This sequence joins TRBV25-1 and TRBJ2-5, with D unresolved. The germline gives CDR1 MGHDK, CDR2 SYGVNS. This CDR3 contains 14 residues. Trimming stripped 1 base from V and 11 bases from J, with 17 bases between. The CDR3 sequence: CASSESMDRTKQYF. CDR3 coding DNA: TGTGCCAGCAGTGAATCGATGGATCGCACTAAGCAGTACTTC. Full variable domain (rest looked up from reference TRBV25-1 and TRBJ2-5): EADIYQTPRYLVIGTGKKITLECSQTMGHDKMYWYQQDPGMELHLIHYSYGVNSTEKGDLSSESTVSRIRTEHFPLTLESARPSHTSQYLCASSESMDRTKQYFGPGTRLLVL.

This clonotype was found a few times. V is TRBV6-2 or TRBV6-3 and J is TRBJ2-4; TRBD2 aligns across 10 bases. The length of the CDR3 is 16 residues. Germline V gene sequence: CDR1 MNHEY, CDR2 SVGEGT. The V segment lost 0 bases and the J segment 5 bases; nucleotides outside the gene matches: 4. CDR3 DNA sequence: TGTGCCAGCAGTTACTCGGCTAGCGGGAGCCAAAACATTCAGTACTTC. This sequence encodes CASSYSASGSQNIQYF.

This chain uses TRBV10-3 with TRBJ1-1, with a weak D call TRBD1 (5 bases). The V end lost 7 bases, the J end lost 4 bases, and 13 bases lay between the germline ends. This CDR3 has 13 residues. The germline V gene encodes CDR1 ENHRY and CDR2 SYGVKD. The CDR3, as DNA: TGTGCCATCACGGAGGGGCTGAGCACTGAAGCTTTCTTT. Translation gives CAITEGLSTEAFF.

The chain couples TRBV18 to TRBJ2-5, with 11 positions matching TRBD2. The germline V gene encodes CDR1 KGHSH and CDR2 LQKENI. The CDR3 is 19 residues long. V lost 1 base, J lost 2 bases, and 12 bases stayed unmatched. CDR3 protein: CASSPLGLAERFIQETQYF. The CDR3 bases are TGTGCCAGCTCACCACTGGGACTAGCGGAACGATTTATACAAGAGACCCAGTACTTC.

The J gene is TRBJ2-6, the V gene TRBV12-3 or TRBV12-4; no clear D gene. Deletions cut 5 bases from V and 3 bases from J, with 14 bases between. The CDR3 contains 16 residues. The CDR3 is CASSPDTYRGANVLTF. The DNA for the CDR3 is TGTGCCAGCAGTCCCGACACCTACCGTGGGGCCAACGTCCTGACTTTC.

This clonotype was seen only once. The V and J genes are TRBV12-3 or TRBV12-4 and TRBJ1-2; 7 bases align to TRBD1. This CDR3 spans 14 amino acids. Losses at the gene ends were 5 bases for V and 4 bases for J; bases not matched to a gene: 7. CDR3 DNA: TGTGCCAGCAGTGTAGGCGCAGGGGGCTATGGCTACACCTTC. Translated: CASSVGAGGYGYTF.

This CDR3 reads CASNSFGVQETQYF. The DNA for the CDR3 is TGTGCCAGCAATTCTTTCGGGGTCCAAGAGACCCAGTACTTC. V gene TRBV6-2 or TRBV6-3 combines with J gene TRBJ2-5; D might be TRBD2 (5 bases). The ends were cut back, 7 bases at V and 1 base at J, with 13 bases in the middle. Germline lookup yields CDR1 MNHEY and CDR2 SVGEGT. The CDR3 consists of 14 residues.

This sequence joins TRBV6-5 and TRBJ1-2; TRBD1 might be the D (5 bases). Germline V lookup: CDR1 MNHEY, CDR2 SVGAGI. The CDR3 spans 17 residues. V shed 0 bases and J shed 4 bases, with 18 bases lying between them. The CDR3 is CASSYSLTGTHGYGYTF. The CDR3 region has the DNA TGTGCCAGCAGTTACTCACTCACGGGGACCCATGGCTATGGCTACACCTTC.

V gene TRBV4-1 combines with J gene TRBJ1-4; TRBD1 is a possible D gene (5 bases). The CDR3 extends over 18 amino acids. Trimming cost V 4 bases and J 2 bases, with 20 bases left between them. Germline V gene data show CDR1 as MGHRA and CDR2 as YSYEKL. The CDR3 DNA reads TGCGCCAGCAGCCTAAAGGGTCGGCAGGCAGGGACTAATGAAAAACTGTTTTTT. Translating gives CASSLKGRQAGTNEKLFF.

The gene calls are TRBV7-6 and TRBJ2-7; D perhaps matches TRBD2 (6 bases). Germline V gene sequence: CDR1 SGHVS, CDR2 FNYEAQ. The length of the CDR3 is 16 residues. The germline V and J ends were trimmed by 2 bases and 0 bases, with 14 bases remaining between them. Here the CDR3 DNA reads TGTGCCAGCAGCTTATCACACCGGGACTGCTCCTACGAGCAGTACTTC. Encoded protein: CASSLSHRDCSYEQYF.

The chain employs TRBV11-2 and TRBJ2-1; 8 bases map to TRBD1. Unmatched junction bases numbered 16, after V lost 8 bases and J lost 4 bases. The CDR3 spans 17 residues. Germline CDR1 and CDR2: SGHAT and FQNNGV. CDR3 nucleotide sequence: TGTGCCAGCGGACCTCAGGGGGCCGGGTCGATATACAATGAGCAGTTCTTC. Its protein product is CASGPQGAGSIYNEQFF.

The chain is built from TRBV5-1 and TRBJ2-1; TRBD1 agrees at 9 bases. Trimming removed 2 bases from V and 5 bases from J; junction bases left unmatched: 8. The CDR3 is 16 amino acids. CDR1 is SGHRS and CDR2 is YFSETQ in the germline V gene. Written as DNA, the CDR3 is TGCGCCAGCAGCTTAGATATACGGACAGGGGACAATGAGCAGTTCTTC. This translates into CASSLDIRTGDNEQFF.

This rearrangement joins TRBV20-1 to TRBJ2-5; D is uncertain. Trimming took 1 base from V and 4 from J, leaving 10 bases between them. The CDR3 has 13 residues. CDR1 is DFQATT and CDR2 is SNEGSKA in the germline V gene (reference sequence). CDR3 coding DNA: TGCAGTGCTAGAGGCTGGGTTAGAGAGACCCAGTACTTC. It yields the protein CSARGWVRETQYF.

The CDR3, as DNA: TGCAGTGCTTCCGGACAGAACCAATATGGCTACACCTTC. Translated, it gives CSASGQNQYGYTF. The J gene is TRBJ1-2, the V gene TRBV20-1; D may be TRBD1 (6 bases). This CDR3 is built from 13 residues. The V end lost 5 bases, the J end lost 5 bases, and 15 bases lay between the germline ends. Per the germline V gene, CDR1 is DFQATT and CDR2 is SNEGSKA (reference sequence).

The CDR3 nucleotides are TGCAGCGTTGAGGCCGTACTAGCGGGCGAGCAGTACTTC. The encoded protein is CSVEAVLAGEQYF. V usage is TRBV29-1 and J usage is TRBJ2-5, with TRBD2 matching over 9 bases. The J call is in doubt because the DNA end fits TRBJ2-7 better. The CDR3 spans 13 residues. Germline CDR1 reads SQVTM; CDR2 reads ANQGSEA.

This clonotype was observed a few times. The chain joins TRBV29-1 to TRBJ2-5, with 10 positions matching TRBD1. Losses at the gene ends were 7 bases for V and 5 bases for J; bases not matched to a gene: 7. The germline CDR1 and CDR2 sequences are SQVTM and ANQGSEA. The CDR3 consists of 13 residues. The CDR3 nucleotides read TGCAGCGACACGACAGGGGGCGCCGAGACCCAGTACTTC. Its translation is CSDTTGGAETQYF.

The rearrangement uses TRBV20-1 and TRBJ1-5; the D is unclear. V gave up 2 bases and J gave up 0 bases, with 8 bases separating them. The CDR3 is made up of 14 amino acids. CDR1 is DFQATT and CDR2 is SNEGSKA in the germline V gene (reference sequence). CDR3 sequence: CSARQAFSNQPQHF. In DNA, the CDR3 is TGCAGTGCTAGACAGGCGTTTAGCAATCAGCCCCAGCATTTT.

CDR3 amino acids: CSVGPQGGLDTEAFF. The CDR3 DNA reads as TGCAGCGTGGGGCCCCAAGGTGGGCTAGACACTGAAGCTTTCTTT. The chain recombines TRBV29-1 with TRBJ1-1; TRBD1 might be the D (5 bases). Deletions cut 6 bases from V and 3 bases from J, with 20 bases between. The CDR3 totals 15 residues. CDR1 is SQVTM, CDR2 ANQGSEA, per germline.